Listed below are T cell receptor beta chains from one sample, sequenced in a study of shared clonotypes between healthy human individuals. Libraries were prepared by immunoSEQ multiplex PCR; TCRdb keeps only in-frame clonotypes and omits some of them. The sample consists of roughly 450,000 clones, 75% to 85% of them appearing once. Sequenced sample: PBMCs. The receptors here all came from a woman between 40 and 50 years old in good health. Some clones in this sample may be carry-over from other donors' samples. The CDR3 runs from the conserved cysteine through the conserved F or W. Fields, in order: V gene, clone size, D gene, J gene, CDR3 DNA, CDR3 protein. A D gene is named only where the DNA matches it firmly. Size values are once, few and many counts, or a class for expanded clones, and some rows have none.

v_gene: TRBV6-4
abundance: few
d_gene: -
j_gene: TRBJ2-1
CDR3nt: TGTGCCAGCAGTGTCTCCCTGGGGTATGGTGAGCAGTTCTTC
CDR3aa: CASSVSLGYGEQFF

v_gene: TRBV19
abundance: -
d_gene: -
j_gene: TRBJ2-1
CDR3nt: TGTGCCAGTAGGGGCTCCGCCCATGGGATAGAGCAGTTCTTC
CDR3aa: CASRGSAHGIEQFF

v_gene: TRBV5-1
abundance: once
d_gene: -
j_gene: TRBJ1-6
CDR3nt: TGCGCCAGCAGCTTGGCCGAATCTTATTCACCCCTCCACTTT
CDR3aa: CASSLAESYSPLHF

v_gene: TRBV7-2
abundance: -
d_gene: TRBD1
j_gene: TRBJ2-1
CDR3nt: TGTGCCAGCAGCGCAGGGGGCTCCGGGGGTTATGAGCAGTTCTTC
CDR3aa: CASSAGGSGGYEQFF

v_gene: TRBV29-1
abundance: once
d_gene: -
j_gene: TRBJ2-3
CDR3nt: TGCAGCGCCCTTCCGGACCCTGGAGATACGCAGTATTTT
CDR3aa: CSALPDPGDTQYF

v_gene: TRBV29-1
abundance: -
d_gene: TRBD1
j_gene: TRBJ1-5
CDR3nt: TGCAGCGTCCGGGACAGAACTGAACGTGAGCATAGCAATCAGCCCCAGCATTTT
CDR3aa: CSVRDRTEREHSNQPQHF

v_gene: TRBV27
abundance: once
d_gene: TRBD1
j_gene: TRBJ2-1
CDR3nt: TGTGCCAGCAGATGGTCAGGGGGCGCCTCCTACAATGAGCAGTTCTTC
CDR3aa: CASRWSGGASYNEQFF

v_gene: TRBV15
abundance: -
d_gene: -
j_gene: TRBJ2-1
CDR3nt: TGTGCCACCAGCAGAGATAGTGGGGCCTACAATGAGCAGTTCTTC
CDR3aa: CATSRDSGAYNEQFF

v_gene: TRBV4-2
abundance: -
d_gene: TRBD1
j_gene: TRBJ1-2
CDR3nt: TGTGCCAGCAGCCAAGATCCAAGCGGACAGGGGGGATATTTTGGCTACACCTTC
CDR3aa: CASSQDPSGQGGYFGYTF

v_gene: TRBV2
abundance: -
d_gene: -
j_gene: TRBJ2-1
CDR3nt: TGTGCCAGCAGTGTAGAGGCGAGGATTTCCTACAATGAGCAGTTCTTC
CDR3aa: CASSVEARISYNEQFF

v_gene: TRBV6-5
abundance: -
d_gene: TRBD2
j_gene: TRBJ2-7
CDR3nt: TGTGCCAGCAGACCGGGACTACCGACCTACGAGCAGTACTTC
CDR3aa: CASRPGLPTYEQYF

v_gene: TRBV11-2
abundance: once
d_gene: -
j_gene: TRBJ1-2
CDR3nt: TGTGCCAGCAGCTTGACCCGAGTGAGCACGAGTGGCTACACCTTC
CDR3aa: CASSLTRVSTSGYTF

v_gene: TRBV14
abundance: -
d_gene: -
j_gene: TRBJ2-1
CDR3nt: TGTGCCAGCAGCCCCCGTGCTAGCTTCATGGTCTTC
CDR3aa: CASSPRASFMVF

v_gene: TRBV6-1
abundance: -
d_gene: -
j_gene: TRBJ2-4
CDR3nt: TGTGCCAGCAGTGAGTTAGACATAGCCAAAAACATTCAGTACTTC
CDR3aa: CASSELDIAKNIQYF

v_gene: TRBV7-9
abundance: -
d_gene: TRBD1
j_gene: TRBJ2-7
CDR3nt: TGTGCCAGCAGCTTAGCGTTAGGGGACAGGGGGCTCTACGAGCAGTACTTC
CDR3aa: CASSLALGDRGLYEQYF

v_gene: TRBV19
abundance: -
d_gene: -
j_gene: TRBJ2-1
CDR3nt: TGTGCCAGTAGTCCTCGACTCGACCACAATGAGCAGTTCTTC
CDR3aa: CASSPRLDHNEQFF

v_gene: TRBV28
abundance: -
d_gene: -
j_gene: TRBJ1-5
CDR3nt: TGTGCCACCGGGACCCCAGATCAGCCCCAGCATTTT
CDR3aa: CATGTPDQPQHF

v_gene: TRBV18
abundance: -
d_gene: -
j_gene: TRBJ2-1
CDR3nt: TGTGCCAGCTCAAACACCCCCGGGACTTATAGTGAGCAGTTCTTC
CDR3aa: CASSNTPGTYSEQFF

v_gene: TRBV5-1
abundance: -
d_gene: -
j_gene: TRBJ1-1
CDR3nt: TGCGCCAGCAGACCCCTCCCGGAGGGAGGGACTGAAGCTTTCTTT
CDR3aa: CASRPLPEGGTEAFF

v_gene: TRBV19
abundance: -
d_gene: TRBD2
j_gene: TRBJ2-1
CDR3nt: TGTGCCAGTAGGCTCGGGAGGGCCATCCACAATGAGCAGTTCTTC
CDR3aa: CASRLGRAIHNEQFF

v_gene: TRBV1
abundance: -
d_gene: -
j_gene: TRBJ1-2
CDR3nt: TGCACCAGCAGCATGCGAAAGACCCATGGCTACACCTTC
CDR3aa: CTSSMRKTHGYTF

v_gene: TRBV9
abundance: few
d_gene: TRBD1
j_gene: TRBJ2-3
CDR3nt: TGTGCCAGCAGCCTTCGACAGGGGGTCACAGATACGCAGTATTTT
CDR3aa: CASSLRQGVTDTQYF

v_gene: TRBV6-5
abundance: -
d_gene: TRBD2
j_gene: TRBJ2-2
CDR3nt: TGTGCCAGCAGTTACTCGACTAGCGGGAGTAGCGGGGAGCTGTTTTTT
CDR3aa: CASSYSTSGSSGELFF

v_gene: TRBV12-2
abundance: few
d_gene: -
j_gene: TRBJ2-7
CDR3nt: TGTGCAAGTCGCCCGATCGAGGGGGGCGAGCAGTACTTC
CDR3aa: CASRPIEGGEQYF

v_gene: TRBV2
abundance: -
d_gene: -
j_gene: TRBJ2-5
CDR3nt: TGTGCCAGCAGTGACAGGTTAGAGACCCAGTACTTC
CDR3aa: CASSDRLETQYF

v_gene: TRBV21-1
abundance: once
d_gene: -
j_gene: TRBJ2-5
CDR3nt: TGTGCCAGCAGCACCGGGACCAGGGAGTCAGAGACCCAGTACTTC
CDR3aa: CASSTGTRESETQYF

v_gene: TRBV7-3
abundance: once
d_gene: TRBD2
j_gene: TRBJ2-3
CDR3nt: TGTGCCAGCAGTCCAGGACTAGCGGACACAGATACGCAGTATTTT
CDR3aa: CASSPGLADTDTQYF

v_gene: TRBV7-9
abundance: few
d_gene: -
j_gene: TRBJ1-1
CDR3nt: TGTGCCAGCAGCTTAGTGGAAGGGGCGGGAGCTTTCTTT
CDR3aa: CASSLVEGAGAFF

v_gene: TRBV23-1
abundance: -
d_gene: -
j_gene: TRBJ2-5
CDR3nt: TGCGCCAGCAGTCGCAAATCGGATGGGACCCAGTACTTC
CDR3aa: CASSRKSDGTQYF

v_gene: TRBV9
abundance: -
d_gene: -
j_gene: TRBJ2-5
CDR3nt: TGTGCCAGCAGCGTCGGGGACTACCAAGAGACCCAGTACTTC
CDR3aa: CASSVGDYQETQYF

v_gene: TRBV7-2
abundance: -
d_gene: -
j_gene: TRBJ1-2
CDR3nt: TGTGCCAGCAGCGAACAGGGTTCGGGGTACGGAGGCTACACCTTC
CDR3aa: CASSEQGSGYGGYTF

v_gene: TRBV30
abundance: -
d_gene: TRBD2
j_gene: TRBJ2-3
CDR3nt: TGTGCCTGGAGTGTACTCAGCGGGAACACAGATACGCAGTATTTT
CDR3aa: CAWSVLSGNTDTQYF

v_gene: TRBV6-1
abundance: -
d_gene: -
j_gene: TRBJ2-3
CDR3nt: TGTGCCAGCAGTGTGTCAGATGAGGCAGATACGCAGTATTTT
CDR3aa: CASSVSDEADTQYF

v_gene: TRBV6-5
abundance: -
d_gene: -
j_gene: TRBJ1-1
CDR3nt: TGTGCCAGCAGTTACTCGAGATCCAGGGTGGGACCTGAAGCTTTCTTT
CDR3aa: CASSYSRSRVGPEAFF

v_gene: TRBV11-3
abundance: few
d_gene: -
j_gene: TRBJ2-1
CDR3nt: TGTGCCAGCAGCTTAGCAGGCCATGAGCAGTTCTTC
CDR3aa: CASSLAGHEQFF

v_gene: TRBV27
abundance: -
d_gene: -
j_gene: TRBJ1-5
CDR3nt: TGTGCCAGCAGCTTCATGGGAGACCCGAGCAATCAGCCCCAGCATTTT
CDR3aa: CASSFMGDPSNQPQHF

v_gene: TRBV9
abundance: -
d_gene: TRBD2
j_gene: TRBJ2-1
CDR3nt: TGTGCCAGCAGCGTAGCTCGGGTGGCGGGAGACGAGCAGTTCTTC
CDR3aa: CASSVARVAGDEQFF

v_gene: TRBV5-1
abundance: -
d_gene: -
j_gene: TRBJ2-2
CDR3nt: TGCGCCAGCAGCTTGGGTTGGGGGAGCGACACCGGGGAGCTGTTTTTT
CDR3aa: CASSLGWGSDTGELFF

v_gene: TRBV5-1
abundance: -
d_gene: -
j_gene: TRBJ2-5
CDR3nt: TGCGCCAGCAGCTTGGTGGGTAGCGGCCCCTTGGAGCAGTACTTC
CDR3aa: CASSLVGSGPLEQYF

v_gene: TRBV13
abundance: -
d_gene: -
j_gene: TRBJ2-6
CDR3nt: TGTGCCAGCACCGACCGATGGCGCTCTGGGGCCAACGTCCTGACTTTC
CDR3aa: CASTDRWRSGANVLTF

v_gene: TRBV11-2
abundance: -
d_gene: -
j_gene: TRBJ2-2
CDR3nt: TGTGCCAGCAGCTTCCAGTACGGGGAGCTGTTTTTT
CDR3aa: CASSFQYGELFF

v_gene: TRBV15
abundance: -
d_gene: -
j_gene: TRBJ2-3
CDR3nt: TGTGCCACCAGCAGAGAAAGTGTTCAGTTCACAGATACGCAGTATTTT
CDR3aa: CATSRESVQFTDTQYF

v_gene: TRBV19
abundance: few
d_gene: -
j_gene: TRBJ1-1
CDR3nt: TGTGCCAGTACCAATCAGGGGAGGAACACTGAAGCTTTCTTT
CDR3aa: CASTNQGRNTEAFF

v_gene: TRBV7-3
abundance: -
d_gene: -
j_gene: TRBJ1-1
CDR3nt: TGTGCCAGCAGCTTATTGGGCAGAGACACTGAAGCTTTCTTT
CDR3aa: CASSLLGRDTEAFF

v_gene: TRBV30
abundance: -
d_gene: -
j_gene: TRBJ1-1
CDR3nt: TGTGCCTGGGAAGCGGCGAACACTGAAGCTTTCTTT
CDR3aa: CAWEAANTEAFF

v_gene: TRBV7-3
abundance: -
d_gene: -
j_gene: TRBJ2-2
CDR3nt: TGTGCCAGCAGCCTCCCTGGAGGGGAGCTGTTTTTT
CDR3aa: CASSLPGGELFF

v_gene: TRBV5-5
abundance: -
d_gene: TRBD2
j_gene: TRBJ2-1
CDR3nt: TGTGCCAGCAGCTTGGAACTAGCGGGTCTGGGGAATGAGCAGTTCTTC
CDR3aa: CASSLELAGLGNEQFF

v_gene: TRBV7-3
abundance: -
d_gene: -
j_gene: TRBJ2-3
CDR3nt: TGTGCCAGCAGCCCGCAGGGGCTAGCGGGCACAGATACGCAGTATTTT
CDR3aa: CASSPQGLAGTDTQYF

v_gene: TRBV5-1
abundance: once
d_gene: TRBD2
j_gene: TRBJ2-2
CDR3nt: TGCGCCAGCAGCTGGGCCCCCCGCGGACTAGCGGGGGGATACACCGGGGAGCTGTTTTTT
CDR3aa: CASSWAPRGLAGGYTGELFF

v_gene: TRBV11-2
abundance: -
d_gene: -
j_gene: TRBJ2-7
CDR3nt: TGTGCCAGCAGCTTGACGGGGGACGAGCAGTACTTC
CDR3aa: CASSLTGDEQYF

v_gene: TRBV4-1
abundance: -
d_gene: TRBD1
j_gene: TRBJ2-7
CDR3nt: TGCGCCAACAGCCAAGATATGCGGACAGGGAAACACTACGAGCAGTACTTC
CDR3aa: CANSQDMRTGKHYEQYF

v_gene: TRBV7-2
abundance: -
d_gene: -
j_gene: TRBJ2-5
CDR3nt: TGTGCCAGCAGCTTTCTAGCGACCCAAGAGACCCAGTACTTC
CDR3aa: CASSFLATQETQYF

v_gene: TRBV28
abundance: -
d_gene: -
j_gene: TRBJ1-1
CDR3nt: TGTGCCAGCAGCCGGAGTGGGGAAGCTTTCTTT
CDR3aa: CASSRSGEAFF

v_gene: TRBV5-1
abundance: -
d_gene: -
j_gene: TRBJ2-1
CDR3nt: TGCGCCAGCAGTTTTGGGGCCGGTGAGCAGTTCTTC
CDR3aa: CASSFGAGEQFF

v_gene: TRBV28
abundance: -
d_gene: -
j_gene: TRBJ2-5
CDR3nt: TGTGCCAGCAGTTTACCCAGACGGACCGAACAAGAGACCCAGTACTTC
CDR3aa: CASSLPRRTEQETQYF

v_gene: TRBV19
abundance: -
d_gene: -
j_gene: TRBJ2-5
CDR3nt: TGTGCCAGTAGGAGGGGGGGCCAAGAGACCCAGTACTTC
CDR3aa: CASRRGGQETQYF

v_gene: TRBV18
abundance: -
d_gene: -
j_gene: TRBJ2-3
CDR3nt: TGTGCCAGCTCACCGGGGCGGCACACAGATACGCAGTATTTT
CDR3aa: CASSPGRHTDTQYF

v_gene: TRBV7-2
abundance: -
d_gene: TRBD2
j_gene: TRBJ2-5
CDR3nt: TGTGCCAGCAGCTTCGCGGGAGGCTTCGGAGAGACCCAGTACTTC
CDR3aa: CASSFAGGFGETQYF

v_gene: TRBV18
abundance: -
d_gene: TRBD1
j_gene: TRBJ1-2
CDR3nt: TGTGCCAGCTCACCACCGGGACAGGGGGCAAATTATGGCTACACCTTC
CDR3aa: CASSPPGQGANYGYTF

v_gene: TRBV28
abundance: -
d_gene: -
j_gene: TRBJ1-1
CDR3nt: TGTGCCAGCAGTTCCGGACGGAGGACTGAAGCTTTCTTT
CDR3aa: CASSSGRRTEAFF